This T cell receptor beta chain was documented in a study of T cells in narcolepsy. As for the study in general: Donors had narcolepsy type 1 or type 2, or were healthy controls.

Points on this clone: Antigen: not known.

Broader study findings: Same-patient CSF and blood CD4+ T cell clonotypes included HCRT-specific and TRIB2-specific autoreactive ones. Blood of same and different patients, but not healthy controls, reportedly held recurring autoreactive clonotypes.

Repertoires were generated with immunoSEQ multiplex PCR, while TCRdb's copy carries only in-frame clones and drops some. This sample has roughly 25,000 clones, with around 63% found just once. V was trimmed by 6 bases and J by 3 bases, leaving 14 bases between them. CDR1 is MRHNA and CDR2 is SNTAGT in the germline V gene. CDR3 length equals 14 residues. Sequencing used memory (CD45RA-) CD4+ T cells from blood. This receptor was identified in a human donor in good health. V is TRBV6-4 and J is TRBJ1-2, with a tentative D call TRBD1 (5 bases). The CDR3 DNA follows: TGTGCCAGCAGCCTCGGGGAGGGGCACTATGGCTACACCTTC. Its translation is CASSLGEGHYGYTF.